This T cell receptor beta chain was recorded in a study of blood T cell repertoires in COVID-19. Study background: Sources were T cells, B-cell-depleted T cells, or PBMCs; the material itself was cDNA or gDNA.

How the authors handled the data: Counts of nucleated cells, estimated from reference gene primer amplification, were obtained. TCRdb keeps only in-frame clones here, not all; method: immunoSEQ multiplex PCR. D and trimming come from the DNA, and the V and J calls and clone size come from that table. This sample has approximately 90,000 clones, with about 74% found just once. V was clipped by 4 bases and J by 3 bases, with 7 bases between them. Germline V gene sequence: CDR1 MNHEY, CDR2 SMNVEV (reference sequence). This CDR3 has 12 residues. This receptor was identified in a human donor in a cohort sampled during active COVID-19. The V and J genes are TRBV27 and TRBJ2-7; a possible D gene is TRBD2 (5 bases). Sequences were obtained from peripheral blood. The CDR3 DNA is TGTGCCAGCAGTTCCGACTACTACGAGCAGTACTTC. Amino acid sequence: CASSSDYYEQYF.